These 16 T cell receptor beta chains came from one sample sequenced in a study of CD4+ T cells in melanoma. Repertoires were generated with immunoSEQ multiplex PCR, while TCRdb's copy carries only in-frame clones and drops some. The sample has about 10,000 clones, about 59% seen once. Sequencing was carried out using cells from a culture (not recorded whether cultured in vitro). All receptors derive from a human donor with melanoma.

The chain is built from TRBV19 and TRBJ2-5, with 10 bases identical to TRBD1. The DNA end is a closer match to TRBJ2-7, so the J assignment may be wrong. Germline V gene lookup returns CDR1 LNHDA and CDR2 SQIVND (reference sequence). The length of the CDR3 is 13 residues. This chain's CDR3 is CASRDRGTYEQYF. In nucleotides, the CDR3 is TGTGCCAGCCGGGACAGGGGCACCTACGAGCAGTACTTC.

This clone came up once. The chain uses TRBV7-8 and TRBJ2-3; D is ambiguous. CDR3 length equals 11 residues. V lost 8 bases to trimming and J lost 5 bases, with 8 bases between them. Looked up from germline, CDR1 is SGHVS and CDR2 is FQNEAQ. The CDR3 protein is CASASGDTQYF. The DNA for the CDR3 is TGTGCCAGCGCTTCAGGAGATACGCAGTATTTT.

Here the CDR3 DNA reads TGTGCCAGCAGCTTAGACGGCGAAGGGGACACCGGGGAGCTGTTTTTT. Translation: CASSLDGEGDTGELFF. V is TRBV11-1 and J is TRBJ2-2, with D maybe TRBD1 (5 bases). The ends were cut back, 1 base at V and 3 bases at J, with 12 bases in the middle. The CDR3 consists of 16 residues. Germline V gene sequence: CDR1 SGHAT, CDR2 FQDESV (reference sequence).

The CDR3 bases are TGTGCCAGCGGTCTTCGACGGATCAACTCCTACAATGAGCAGTTCTTC. Encoded protein: CASGLRRINSYNEQFF. The chain couples TRBV7-8 to TRBJ2-1; no reliable D call. V lost 8 bases to trimming and J lost 0 bases, with 17 bases between them. The CDR3 contains 16 residues. Germline V gene data show CDR1 as SGHVS and CDR2 as FQNEAQ.

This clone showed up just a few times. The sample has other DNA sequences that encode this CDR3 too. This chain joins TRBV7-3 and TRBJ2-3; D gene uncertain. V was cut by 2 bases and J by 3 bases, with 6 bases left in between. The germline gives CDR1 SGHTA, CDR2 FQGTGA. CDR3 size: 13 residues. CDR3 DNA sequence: TGTGCCAGCAGCTTAGCGCGGACAGATACGCAGTATTTT. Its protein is CASSLARTDTQYF.

The CDR3: CASSPGGGSNGYTF. CDR3 DNA: TGTGCCAGCAGCCCCGGGGGAGGGTCTAACGGCTACACCTTC. The chain is built from TRBV6-5 and TRBJ1-2; D might be TRBD1 (5 bases). CDR1 and CDR2 from the germline V gene are MNHEY and SVGAGI. V was clipped by 6 bases and J by 8 bases, with 19 bases between them. The CDR3 runs 14 residues.

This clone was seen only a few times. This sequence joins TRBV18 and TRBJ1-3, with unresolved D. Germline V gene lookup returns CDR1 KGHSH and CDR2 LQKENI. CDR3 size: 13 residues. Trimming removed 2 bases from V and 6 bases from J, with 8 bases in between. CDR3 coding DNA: TGTGCCAGCTCACCAGGCGACTTAAACACCATATATTTT. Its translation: CASSPGDLNTIYF.

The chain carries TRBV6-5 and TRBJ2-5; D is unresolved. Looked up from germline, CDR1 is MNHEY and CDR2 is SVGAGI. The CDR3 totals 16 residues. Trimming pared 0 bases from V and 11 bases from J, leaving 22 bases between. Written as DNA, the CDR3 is TGTGCCAGCAGTTACTCGGTGGAATGGGCTCGTCGTGGGCAGTACTTC. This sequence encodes CASSYSVEWARRGQYF.

In DNA form, the CDR3 reads TGTGCCAGCAGCGCAGGGTTCTATGGCTACACCTTC. Residues: CASSAGFYGYTF. The chain uses TRBV4-2 and TRBJ1-2, with a tentative D call TRBD1 (5 bases). V lost 5 bases to trimming and J lost 4 bases, with 8 bases between them. This CDR3 contains 12 residues. From germline, CDR1 is LGHNA and CDR2 YNFKEQ.

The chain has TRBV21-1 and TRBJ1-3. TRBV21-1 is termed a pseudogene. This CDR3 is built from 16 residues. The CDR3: CALNSGPGAPGNTIYF. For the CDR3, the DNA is TGTGCCCTCAATTCCGGCCCGGGGGCACCTGGAAACACCATATATTTT.

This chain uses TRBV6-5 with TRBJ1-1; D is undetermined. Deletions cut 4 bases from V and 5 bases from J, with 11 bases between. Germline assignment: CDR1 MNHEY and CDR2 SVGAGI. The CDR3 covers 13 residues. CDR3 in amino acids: CASSSQGNTEAFF. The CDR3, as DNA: TGTGCCAGCAGTTCGCAAGGGAATACTGAAGCTTTCTTT.

The CDR3 protein is CAYGKGSDGSGYNEQFF. The DNA for the CDR3 is TGCGCCTACGGGAAAGGGTCGGATGGATCGGGTTACAATGAGCAGTTCTTC. The V call is TRBV5-1, the J call TRBJ2-1; D may be TRBD2 (5 bases). V was pared by 10 bases and J by 4 bases, with 27 bases between. The CDR3 extends over 17 amino acids. Germline CDR1 reads SGHRS; CDR2 reads YFSETQ.

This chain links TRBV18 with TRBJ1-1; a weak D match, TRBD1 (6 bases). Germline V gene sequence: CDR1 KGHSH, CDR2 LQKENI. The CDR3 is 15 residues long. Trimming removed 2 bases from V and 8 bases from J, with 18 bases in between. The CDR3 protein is CASSPTARRGREAFF. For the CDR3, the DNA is TGTGCCAGCTCACCAACGGCGCGACGGGGGCGAGAAGCTTTCTTT.

The CDR3 bases are TGCGCCAGCAGAGGGACTAGCGGGGGCCGGGAGACCCAGTACTTC. This encodes CASRGTSGGRETQYF. This chain connects TRBV10-2 to TRBJ2-5, with 14 nucleotides matching TRBD2. This CDR3 region has 15 residues. V shed 6 bases and J 5 bases; nucleotides not matched to a gene: 5. Germline V gene data show CDR1 as WSHSY and CDR2 as SAAADI.

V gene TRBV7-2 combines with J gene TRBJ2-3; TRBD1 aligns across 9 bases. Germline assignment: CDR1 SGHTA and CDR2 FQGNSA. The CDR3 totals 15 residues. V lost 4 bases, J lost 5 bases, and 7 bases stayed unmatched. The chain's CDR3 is CASSSYRGRGDTQYF. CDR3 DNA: TGTGCCAGCAGCTCCTACAGGGGGCGTGGAGATACGCAGTATTTT.

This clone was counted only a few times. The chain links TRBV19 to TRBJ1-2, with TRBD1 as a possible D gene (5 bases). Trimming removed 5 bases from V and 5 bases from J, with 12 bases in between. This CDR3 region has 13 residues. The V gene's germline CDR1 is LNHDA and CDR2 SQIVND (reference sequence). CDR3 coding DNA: TGTGCCAGTAGTTCGGCAGGGCGGTATGGCTACACCTTC. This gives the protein CASSSAGRYGYTF.